This TCR beta chain was found in a study of blood T cell repertoires in COVID-19. Across the whole study: Acute and convalescent COVID-19 samples came from the United States, Italy and Spain.

CDR1 and CDR2 (germline): MRHNA, SNTAGT. Losses at the gene ends were 3 bases for V and 8 bases for J; bases not matched to a gene: 4. CDR3 length equals 13 residues. Assay: immunoSEQ multiplex PCR; the TCRdb copy retains only in-frame clones and omits some. The table includes 200,000 to 250,000 clones, just over 85% detected once. Sequenced input: peripheral blood. The clonotype was recovered from a man aged 18 to 29 with active or convalescent COVID-19. The V call is TRBV6-4, the J call TRBJ1-2, with 9 bases matching TRBD1. In DNA form, the CDR3 reads TGTGCCAGCAGTGATAACAGGGGGCTCGGCTACACCTTC. This gives the protein CASSDNRGLGYTF.